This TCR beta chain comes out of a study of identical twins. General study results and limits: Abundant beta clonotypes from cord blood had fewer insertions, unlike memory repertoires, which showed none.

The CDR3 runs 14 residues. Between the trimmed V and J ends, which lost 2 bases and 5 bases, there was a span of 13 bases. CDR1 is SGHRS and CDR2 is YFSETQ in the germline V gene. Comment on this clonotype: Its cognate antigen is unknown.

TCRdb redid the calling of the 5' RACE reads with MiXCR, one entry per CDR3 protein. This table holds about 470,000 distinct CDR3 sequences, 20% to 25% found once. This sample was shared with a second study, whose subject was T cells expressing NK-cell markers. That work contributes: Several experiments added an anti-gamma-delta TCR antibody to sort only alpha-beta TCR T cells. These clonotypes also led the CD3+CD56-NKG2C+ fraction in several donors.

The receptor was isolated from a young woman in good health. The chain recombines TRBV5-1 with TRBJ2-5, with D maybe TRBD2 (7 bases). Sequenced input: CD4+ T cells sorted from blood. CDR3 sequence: CASSFAGAEETQYF. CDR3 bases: TGCGCCAGCAGCTTCGCGGGGGCGGAGGAGACCCAGTACTTC.